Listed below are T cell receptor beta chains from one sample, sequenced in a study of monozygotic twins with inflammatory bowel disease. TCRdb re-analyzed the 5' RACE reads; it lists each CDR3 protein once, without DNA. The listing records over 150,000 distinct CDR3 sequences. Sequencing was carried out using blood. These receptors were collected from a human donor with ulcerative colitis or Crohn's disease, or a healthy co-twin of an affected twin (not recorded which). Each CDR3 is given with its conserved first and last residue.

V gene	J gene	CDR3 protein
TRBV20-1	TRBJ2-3	CSAQTGGEATDTQYF
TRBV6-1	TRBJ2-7	CASSPQRASNEQYF
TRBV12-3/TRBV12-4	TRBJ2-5	CATVPLTRETQYF
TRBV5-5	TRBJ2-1	CASSLAASYNEQFF
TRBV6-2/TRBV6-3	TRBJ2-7	CASSRDDRDPGEQYF
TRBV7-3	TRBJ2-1	CASSPRQGFSYNEQFF
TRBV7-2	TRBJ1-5	CASSRRTGGEGQPQHF
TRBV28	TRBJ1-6	CASSLARNSPLHF
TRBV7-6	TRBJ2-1	CASSEVDEHFF
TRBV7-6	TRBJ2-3	CASSYPDGGTDTQYF
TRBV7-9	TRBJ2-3	CASSPRGLAGADTQYF
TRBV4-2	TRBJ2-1	CASSQDRGRATDNEQFF
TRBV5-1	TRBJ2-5	CASSAVSQVPQETQYF
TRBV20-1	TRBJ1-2	CSASFGDYGYTF
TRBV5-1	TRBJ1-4	CASSLGVGGDEKLFF
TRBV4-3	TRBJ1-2	CASSQEGAHFYGYTF
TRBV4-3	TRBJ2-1	CASSSSGREYNEQFF
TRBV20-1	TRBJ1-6	CSAHQAGSLNSPLHF
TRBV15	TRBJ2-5	CATSRDRETQYF
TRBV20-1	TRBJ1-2	CSAEPGQGLVYTF
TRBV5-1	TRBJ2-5	CASATVGGGRETQYF
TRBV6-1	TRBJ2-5	CASRGLAGQETQYF
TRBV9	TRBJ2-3	CASSIDPSLLHTDTQYF
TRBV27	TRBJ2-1	CASSYAGSQSSYNEQFF
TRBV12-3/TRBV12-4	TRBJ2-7	CASRKGGSTYEQYF
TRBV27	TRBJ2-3	CASSLFRGGGTDTQYF
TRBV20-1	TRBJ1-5	CSATPGQGCQPQHF
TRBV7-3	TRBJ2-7	CASSPTVGGEQYF
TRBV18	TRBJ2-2	CASSPTGTTGELFF